The 25 T cell receptor beta chains below were found in one sample sequenced in a study of blood T cell repertoires in COVID-19. Produced via immunoSEQ multiplex PCR; TCRdb's table is partial and in-frame only. The table has around 140,000 clones, around 87% seen once. The source material was peripheral blood. These receptors were taken from a man aged 80 or over with acute or convalescent COVID-19.

The rearrangement links TRBV27 to TRBJ2-1, with TRBD2 as a possible D gene (6 bases). Looked up from germline, CDR1 is MNHEY and CDR2 is SMNVEV (reference sequence). The CDR3 is 15 residues long. With 1 base removed from V and 5 bases from J, the gap between germline ends came to 12 bases. The CDR3 coding sequence is TGTGCCAGCAGTTTATATGCCGGGAGTCACAATGAGCAGTTCTTC. It is translated as CASSLYAGSHNEQFF.

The rearrangement joins TRBV18 to TRBJ2-4; 7 bases are a match to TRBD1. In germline, CDR1 is KGHSH, CDR2 LQKENI. This CDR3 is 13 amino acids long. The junction had 10 bases not matched to a gene; V was cut back by 6 bases and J by 11 bases. The CDR3 spells CASSQRDSSLQYF. The CDR3 DNA reads as TGTGCCAGCTCGCAACGGGACAGCAGCCTTCAGTACTTC.

The chain employs TRBV4-2 and TRBJ2-7, with D perhaps matching TRBD2 (6 bases). Trimming removed 1 base at V and 3 bases at J, with 10 bases between. Germline lookup yields CDR1 LGHNA and CDR2 YNFKEQ. The CDR3 length is 14 residues. This CDR3 reads CASSQALANYEQYF. In DNA form, the CDR3 reads TGTGCCAGCAGCCAAGCCCTAGCGAACTACGAGCAGTACTTC.

The rearrangement links TRBV11-3 to TRBJ2-1; 14 positions match TRBD2. Germline V lookup: CDR1 SGHNT, CDR2 YENEEA. The CDR3 has 17 residues. V lost 3 bases, J lost 6 bases, and 7 bases stayed unmatched. The DNA for the CDR3 is TGTGCCAGCAGCTTCCATTCGGGACTAGCGGGAGTCAATGAGCAGTTCTTC. Its protein product is CASSFHSGLAGVNEQFF.

V usage is TRBV7-8 and J usage is TRBJ2-1, with 7 bases matching TRBD1. This CDR3 comprises 15 residues. Germline CDR1 and CDR2: SGHVS and FQNEAQ. With V trimmed by 5 bases and J by 0 bases, 4 bases remained unmatched. The CDR3 DNA is TGTGCCAGCAGCAACCGGGACAGCTCCTACAATGAGCAGTTCTTC. Protein: CASSNRDSSYNEQFF.

The chain carries TRBV18 and TRBJ1-4; a weak D match, TRBD1 (6 bases). Per the germline V gene, CDR1 is KGHSH and CDR2 is LQKENI. V lost 3 bases to trimming and J lost 4 bases, with 9 bases between them. CDR3 size: 14 residues. As DNA, the CDR3 is TGTGCCAGCTCACCCGACAGGTTTAATGAAAAACTGTTTTTT. Translation gives CASSPDRFNEKLFF.

V and J are TRBV15 and TRBJ2-7; 9 bases fit TRBD1. V was pared by 0 bases and J by 2 bases, with 8 bases of the junction left unmatched. Germline assignment: CDR1 LNHNV and CDR2 YYDKDF (reference sequence). This CDR3 is built from 17 residues. CDR3 in amino acids: CATSRETGTGSTYEQYF. The CDR3 region has the DNA TGTGCCACCAGCAGAGAAACAGGGACAGGGTCGACCTACGAGCAGTACTTC.

The table lists this clone with a count of one. The chain couples TRBV27 to TRBJ1-6; tentative D call: TRBD1 (5 bases). The germline V gene has CDR1 MNHEY and CDR2 SMNVEV (reference sequence). CDR3 size: 14 residues. V lost 6 bases, J lost 6 bases, and 12 bases lay in between. The CDR3 region is CASRSIGVNSPLHF. The CDR3 DNA reads TGTGCCAGCAGGTCTATAGGGGTTAATTCACCCCTCCACTTT.

This chain uses TRBV2 with TRBJ2-1; D is unclear. V was trimmed by 3 bases and J by 13 bases, leaving 10 bases between them. CDR1 is SNHLY and CDR2 is FYNNEI in the germline V gene. The CDR3 is 11 residues long. CDR3 region: CASSEEPPQFF. CDR3 coding DNA: TGTGCCAGCAGTGAGGAGCCGCCCCAGTTCTTC.

The chain has TRBV2 and TRBJ1-1, with unresolved D. Trimming cost V 7 bases and J 0 bases, with 9 bases left between them. Germline-derived CDR1 and CDR2 are SNHLY and FYNNEI. The CDR3 is 13 residues long. The CDR3 loop is CASIENMNTEAFF. In nucleotides, the CDR3 is TGTGCCAGCATTGAGAACATGAACACTGAAGCTTTCTTT.

The rearrangement links TRBV14 to TRBJ2-1; 8 nucleotides line up with TRBD1. The CDR3 length is 16 residues. CDR1 and CDR2 (germline): SGHDN, FVKESK. With 4 bases clipped from V and 7 bases from J, the junction kept 12 bases outside the gene matches. CDR3 in DNA: TGTGCCAGCAGCCGCGGCGAAAGACAGGGGATGAATGAGCAGTTCTTC. Residues: CASSRGERQGMNEQFF.

The chain couples TRBV18 to TRBJ1-2; unclear D gene. In germline, CDR1 is KGHSH, CDR2 LQKENI. V lost 2 bases and J 3 bases, leaving 7 bases between the germline ends. The length of the CDR3 is 13 residues. This CDR3 reads CASSPAQYYGYTF. CDR3 DNA: TGTGCCAGCTCACCAGCACAGTACTATGGCTACACCTTC.

V usage is TRBV28 and J usage is TRBJ2-7, with TRBD2 as a possible D gene (6 bases). Germline CDR1 is MDHEN and CDR2 is SYDVKM. Trimming took 8 bases from V and 7 from J, leaving 15 bases between them. The CDR3 consists of 12 residues. The CDR3 sequence is CASWGGMGEQYF. The CDR3 nucleotides read TGTGCCAGCTGGGGAGGCATGGGAGAGCAGTACTTC.

This chain links TRBV28 with TRBJ2-1; maybe TRBD2 (6 bases). The germline V gene has CDR1 MDHEN and CDR2 SYDVKM. This CDR3 spans 16 amino acids. V lost 7 bases and J lost 4, with 20 bases in between. CDR3 in DNA: TGTGCCAGCAATGTGGGCGGGGCCGGTGTTTACAATGAGCAGTTCTTC. Translated: CASNVGGAGVYNEQFF. Looking up the rest from reference TRBV28 and TRBJ2-1 gives the full variable domain: DVKVTQSSRYLVKRTGEKVFLECVQDMDHENMFWYRQDPGLGLRLIYFSYDVKMKEKGDIPEGYSVSREKKERFSLILESASTNQTSMYLCASNVGGAGVYNEQFFGPGTRLTVL.

The chain joins TRBV30 to TRBJ1-1; the match to TRBD1 covers 9 bases. This CDR3 spans 17 amino acids. J lost 5 bases, V lost 2 bases, and 15 bases had no gene match. Germline CDR1 reads GTSNPN; CDR2 reads SVGIG (reference sequence). The CDR3 DNA is TGTGCCTGGAGTTTGGGGACAGGGAAAAGGAAGGAGACTGAAGCTTTCTTT. As protein: CAWSLGTGKRKETEAFF.

This sequence joins TRBV19 and TRBJ1-1; 9 bases agree with TRBD1. Germline-derived CDR1 and CDR2 are LNHDA and SQIVND (reference sequence). The CDR3 totals 14 residues. Trimming cost V 6 bases and J 5 bases; bases outside gene matches: 7. The CDR3 region has the DNA TGTGCCAGTAGAACGACAGGGGGTCGAACTGAAGCTTTCTTT. Protein sequence: CASRTTGGRTEAFF.

This clone was detected only once. The chain combines TRBV18 with TRBJ2-3; 7 bases line up with TRBD2. The CDR3 spans 14 residues. Germline V CDR1 and CDR2: KGHSH, LQKENI. The J segment lost 6 bases and the V segment lost 4 bases, leaving 7 bases of the junction unmatched. CDR3 DNA: TGTGCCAGCTCACGCGCGGGGGTCCGGGATACGCAGTATTTT. Amino acid sequence: CASSRAGVRDTQYF.

This chain uses TRBV7-9 with TRBJ1-4; D ambiguous. Germline V gives CDR1 SEHNR, CDR2 FQNEAQ (reference sequence). This CDR3 region has 15 residues. Trimming pared 1 base from V and 6 bases from J, leaving 12 bases between. This CDR3 reads CASSLDGLNYEKLFF. DNA for the CDR3: TGTGCCAGCAGCTTAGATGGTTTGAACTATGAAAAACTGTTTTTT.

The chain combines TRBV5-1 with TRBJ2-2, with a possible D match to TRBD2 (6 bases). Germline values: CDR1 SGHRS, CDR2 YFSETQ. With 2 bases removed from V and 6 bases from J, the gap between germline ends came to 14 bases. This CDR3 is built from 15 residues. The CDR3 bases are TGCGCCAGCAGCTTTGGGGGGATCGGGGCCGGGGAGCTGTTTTTT. Its translation is CASSFGGIGAGELFF.

V is TRBV30 and J is TRBJ1-4, with a possible D match to TRBD1 (5 bases). V was pared by 0 bases and J by 8 bases, with 10 bases between. Germline V gene data show CDR1 as GTSNPN and CDR2 as SVGIG (reference sequence). The CDR3 is 13 residues long. The CDR3 loop is CAWSVQGVEKLFF. The DNA for the CDR3 is TGTGCCTGGAGTGTACAAGGGGTAGAAAAACTGTTTTTT.

The rearrangement links TRBV7-8 to TRBJ2-5, with 11 bases identical to TRBD2. The germline CDR1 and CDR2 sequences are SGHVS and FQNEAQ. With 2 bases clipped from V and 4 bases from J, the junction kept 9 bases outside the gene matches. This CDR3 is 17 amino acids long. DNA for the CDR3: TGTGCCAGCAGCTTACGCTACTTAGCGGGAGGGAGAGAGACCCAGTACTTC. It translates to CASSLRYLAGGRETQYF.

This chain connects TRBV5-5 to TRBJ2-2; 13 bases match TRBD2. With 0 bases clipped from V and 6 bases from J, the junction kept 5 bases outside the gene matches. This CDR3 is built from 17 residues. Per germline, CDR1 SGHKS and CDR2 YYEKEE (reference sequence). The CDR3 protein is CASSLAPGLAGPGELFF. CDR3 nucleotides: TGTGCCAGCAGCTTGGCGCCGGGACTAGCGGGACCCGGGGAGCTGTTTTTT.

The V call is TRBV3-1 (or the pseudogene TRBV3-2), the J call TRBJ2-5; weak D call: TRBD1 (6 bases). This CDR3 comprises 16 residues. V was shortened by 0 bases and J by 5 bases, with 16 bases between the two germline ends. Germline V lookup: CDR1 LGHDT, CDR2 YNNKEL (reference sequence). The CDR3 loop reads CASSQDLIIRGETQYF. In DNA form, the CDR3 reads TGTGCCAGCAGCCAAGACTTAATTATTAGGGGGGAGACCCAGTACTTC.

The chain employs TRBV12-3 or TRBV12-4 and TRBJ1-2, with D perhaps TRBD1 (5 bases). V lost 5 bases and J 8 bases, leaving 15 bases between the germline ends. CDR3 length equals 13 residues. The CDR3: CASSASRVGGYTF. DNA of the CDR3: TGTGCCAGCAGTGCGTCCAGGGTTGGGGGCTACACCTTC.

V usage is TRBV10-3 and J usage is TRBJ2-5; D ambiguous. With 3 bases removed from V and 5 bases from J, the gap between germline ends came to 7 bases. This CDR3 has 12 residues. In germline, CDR1 is ENHRY, CDR2 SYGVKD. The CDR3 spells CAISDLLETQYF. The CDR3 nucleotides are TGTGCCATCAGTGATCTCCTTGAGACCCAGTACTTC.